Listed below are T cell receptor beta chains from one sample, sequenced in a study of ipilimumab plus nivolumab after autologous stem cell transplantation. Repertoires were generated with immunoSEQ multiplex PCR, while TCRdb's copy carries only in-frame clones and drops some. The sample has around 2,800 clones; approximately 76% are singletons. The sequencing here drew on PBMCs, taken in a trial of ipilimumab plus nivolumab as post-transplant consolidation. These TCRs come from a male donor with primary mediastinal lymphoma. The CDR3 runs from the conserved cysteine through the conserved F or W. The D gene is left open where the match is weak. Not all rows give a size; the values are once, few, many and, for expanded clones, a class.

cdr3_nt: TGTGCCAGCAGCCAACTAGCGGGAGGGCCGAATGAGCAGTTCTTC
cdr3_aa: CASSQLAGGPNEQFF
clone_size: NA
d_call: TRBD2
j_call: TRBJ2-1
v_call: TRBV7-2

cdr3_nt: TGTGCCAGCAGCGTAGATGGGCAGGGGACCGGGGAGCTGTTTTTT
cdr3_aa: CASSVDGQGTGELFF
clone_size: NA
d_call: NA
j_call: TRBJ2-2
v_call: TRBV9

cdr3_nt: TGTGCCAGCAGCTCGACAGGGGATCCCTACGAGCAGTACTTC
cdr3_aa: CASSSTGDPYEQYF
clone_size: once
d_call: TRBD1
j_call: TRBJ2-7
v_call: TRBV7-2

cdr3_nt: TGTGCCAGCAGTGCGGGCTACGAGCAGTACTTC
cdr3_aa: CASSAGYEQYF
clone_size: NA
d_call: NA
j_call: TRBJ2-7
v_call: TRBV6-1

cdr3_nt: TGTGCCAGCAGCGTAGCGTCCGGCAATGAGCAGTTCTTC
cdr3_aa: CASSVASGNEQFF
clone_size: NA
d_call: NA
j_call: TRBJ2-1
v_call: TRBV9

cdr3_nt: TGCGCCAGCAGCTTCCAGGGGGCCCGGGATACGCAGTATTTT
cdr3_aa: CASSFQGARDTQYF
clone_size: NA
d_call: TRBD1
j_call: TRBJ2-3
v_call: TRBV5-1

cdr3_nt: TGTGCCGCTGGGACTAACGGGAGTAGGACGGAGACCCAGTACTTC
cdr3_aa: CAAGTNGSRTETQYF
clone_size: NA
d_call: TRBD2
j_call: TRBJ2-5
v_call: TRBV10-3

cdr3_nt: TGTGCCAGCAGTACTCAAGACAGGGGAGGCGAAAAACTGTTTTTT
cdr3_aa: CASSTQDRGGEKLFF
clone_size: NA
d_call: TRBD1
j_call: TRBJ1-4
v_call: TRBV28

cdr3_nt: TGTGCCAGTAGTCCGGATTTCGGCAATCAGCCCCAGCATTTT
cdr3_aa: CASSPDFGNQPQHF
clone_size: NA
d_call: NA
j_call: TRBJ1-5
v_call: TRBV19

cdr3_nt: TGTGCCAGCAGTGAATATCGGGATAGTTATGGCTACACCTTC
cdr3_aa: CASSEYRDSYGYTF
clone_size: NA
d_call: NA
j_call: TRBJ1-2
v_call: TRBV25-1

cdr3_nt: TGTGCCACCAGCAGAGATAAAGGGAGCAATCAGCCCCAGCATTTT
cdr3_aa: CATSRDKGSNQPQHF
clone_size: NA
d_call: NA
j_call: TRBJ1-5
v_call: TRBV15

cdr3_nt: TGTGCCAGCAGCGCGACTAGCGGGGGCACCGGGGAGCTGTTTTTT
cdr3_aa: CASSATSGGTGELFF
clone_size: NA
d_call: TRBD2
j_call: TRBJ2-2
v_call: TRBV7-2

cdr3_nt: TGTGCCAGCAGCCCTCAGACAGGGCTGGGTTCACCCCTCCACTTT
cdr3_aa: CASSPQTGLGSPLHF
clone_size: NA
d_call: TRBD1
j_call: TRBJ1-6
v_call: TRBV28

cdr3_nt: TGTGCCACGATAATGAGCGGAGTTGTCGGCGAGCAGTACTTC
cdr3_aa: CATIMSGVVGEQYF
clone_size: NA
d_call: NA
j_call: TRBJ2-7
v_call: TRBV6-1

cdr3_nt: TGTGCCAGCAGTTACTACCCCGGGACAGCCGGCTACACCTTC
cdr3_aa: CASSYYPGTAGYTF
clone_size: NA
d_call: TRBD1
j_call: TRBJ1-2
v_call: TRBV6-5

cdr3_nt: TGCAGTGCCTTCTGGAATGAGCAGTTCTTC
cdr3_aa: CSAFWNEQFF
clone_size: NA
d_call: NA
j_call: TRBJ2-1
v_call: TRBV20-1

cdr3_nt: TGCGCCAGCAGCCAGGGACTCTCGGGCGAGCAGTACTTC
cdr3_aa: CASSQGLSGEQYF
clone_size: large
d_call: NA
j_call: TRBJ2-7
v_call: TRBV4-1

cdr3_nt: TGTGCCTGGAGTGTACTAGGACAGCTCTATAATTCACCCCTCCACTTT
cdr3_aa: CAWSVLGQLYNSPLHF
clone_size: NA
d_call: NA
j_call: TRBJ1-6
v_call: TRBV30

cdr3_nt: TGTGCCAGTATCACGGGGCGGGGGGACTCCACAGATACGCAGTATTTT
cdr3_aa: CASITGRGDSTDTQYF
clone_size: NA
d_call: TRBD2
j_call: TRBJ2-3
v_call: TRBV19

cdr3_nt: TGCGCCAGCCGGCGGGGTTTAGCGGGATCCTACGAGCAGTACTTC
cdr3_aa: CASRRGLAGSYEQYF
clone_size: NA
d_call: TRBD2
j_call: TRBJ2-7
v_call: TRBV4-1

cdr3_nt: TGTGCCAGCAGCTCGACAGGGTCAAGCACAGATACGCAGTATTTT
cdr3_aa: CASSSTGSSTDTQYF
clone_size: once
d_call: TRBD1
j_call: TRBJ2-3
v_call: TRBV11-1

cdr3_nt: TGTGCCAGCAGGGGGACAGGGGGGACCTATAATTCACCCCTCCACTTT
cdr3_aa: CASRGTGGTYNSPLHF
clone_size: NA
d_call: TRBD1
j_call: TRBJ1-6
v_call: TRBV28

cdr3_nt: TGTGCCAGCAGTACACGGGACACCAAACGGGAGACCCAGTACTTC
cdr3_aa: CASSTRDTKRETQYF
clone_size: NA
d_call: NA
j_call: TRBJ2-5
v_call: TRBV6-1

cdr3_nt: TGCGCCAGCAGTGAGGATGGGTCCCCCCAGGAGCAGTACTTC
cdr3_aa: CASSEDGSPQEQYF
clone_size: few
d_call: NA
j_call: TRBJ2-7
v_call: TRBV10-1

cdr3_nt: TGTGCCACCAGCAGAGAAATGAAGCTCTCTGGAAACACCATATATTTT
cdr3_aa: CATSREMKLSGNTIYF
clone_size: NA
d_call: NA
j_call: TRBJ1-3
v_call: TRBV15

cdr3_nt: TGTGCCAGCCGCCCCGGGACTAGCGGCGGTACGCAGTATTTT
cdr3_aa: CASRPGTSGGTQYF
clone_size: NA
d_call: TRBD2
j_call: TRBJ2-3
v_call: TRBV7-2